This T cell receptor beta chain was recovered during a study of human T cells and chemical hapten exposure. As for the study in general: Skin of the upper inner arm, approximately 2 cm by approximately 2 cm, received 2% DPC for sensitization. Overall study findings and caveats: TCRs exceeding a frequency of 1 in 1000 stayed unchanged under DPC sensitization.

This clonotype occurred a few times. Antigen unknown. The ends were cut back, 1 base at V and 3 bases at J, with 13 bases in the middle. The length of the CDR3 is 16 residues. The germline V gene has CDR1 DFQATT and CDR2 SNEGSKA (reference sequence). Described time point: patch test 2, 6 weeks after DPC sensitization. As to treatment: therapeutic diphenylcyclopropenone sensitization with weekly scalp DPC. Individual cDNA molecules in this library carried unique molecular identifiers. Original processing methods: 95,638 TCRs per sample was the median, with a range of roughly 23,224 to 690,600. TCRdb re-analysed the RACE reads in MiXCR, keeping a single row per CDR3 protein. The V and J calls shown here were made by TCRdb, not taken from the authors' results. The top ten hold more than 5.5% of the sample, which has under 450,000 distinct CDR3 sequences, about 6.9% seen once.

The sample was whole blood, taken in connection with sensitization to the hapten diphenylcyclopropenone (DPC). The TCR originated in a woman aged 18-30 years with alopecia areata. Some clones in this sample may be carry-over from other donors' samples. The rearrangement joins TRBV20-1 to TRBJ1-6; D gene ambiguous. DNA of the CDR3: TGCAGTGCTAGAGTTCACGGACCGAGCTATAATTCACCCCTCCACTTT. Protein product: CSARVHGPSYNSPLHF.